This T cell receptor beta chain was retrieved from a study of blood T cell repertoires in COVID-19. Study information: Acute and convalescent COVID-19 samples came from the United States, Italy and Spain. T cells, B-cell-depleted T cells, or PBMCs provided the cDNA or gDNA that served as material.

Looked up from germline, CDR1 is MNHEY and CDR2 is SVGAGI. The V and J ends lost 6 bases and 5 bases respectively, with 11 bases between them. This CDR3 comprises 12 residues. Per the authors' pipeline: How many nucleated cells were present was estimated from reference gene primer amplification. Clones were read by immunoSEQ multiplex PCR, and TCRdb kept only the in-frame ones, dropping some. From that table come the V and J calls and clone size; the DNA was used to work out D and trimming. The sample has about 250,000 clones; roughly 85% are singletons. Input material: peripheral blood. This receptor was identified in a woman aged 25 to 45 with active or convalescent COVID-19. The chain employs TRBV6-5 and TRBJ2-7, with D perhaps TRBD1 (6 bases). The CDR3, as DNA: TGTGCCAGCAGGGACAGAACCCACGAGCAGTACTTC. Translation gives CASRDRTHEQYF.